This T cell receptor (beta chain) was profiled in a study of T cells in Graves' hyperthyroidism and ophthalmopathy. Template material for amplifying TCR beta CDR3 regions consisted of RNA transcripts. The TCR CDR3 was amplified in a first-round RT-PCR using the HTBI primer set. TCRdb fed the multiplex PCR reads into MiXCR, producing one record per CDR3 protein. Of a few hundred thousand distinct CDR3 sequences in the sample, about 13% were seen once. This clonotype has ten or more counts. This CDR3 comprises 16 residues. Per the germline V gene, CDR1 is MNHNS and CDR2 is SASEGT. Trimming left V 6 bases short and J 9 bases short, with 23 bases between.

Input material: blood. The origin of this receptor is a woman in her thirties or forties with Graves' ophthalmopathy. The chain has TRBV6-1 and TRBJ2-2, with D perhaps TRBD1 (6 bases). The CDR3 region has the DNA TGTGCCAGCAGGGCCCCAGGGGCGGCTGGCGCCCGGGAGCTGTTTTTT. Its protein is CASRAPGAAGARELFF.